The 20 T cell receptor beta chains presented below share a single source sample, sequenced in a study of vaccination effects on CD4 cells after COVID-19 (dated by TCRdb to 2021 to 2024). After around eleven days of culture, CD4+ T cells were isolated with the EasySep CD4+ T cell isolation kit. The library relied on the immunoSEQ multiplex PCR assay. TCRdb provides this immuneACCESS table in a form limited to in-frame rearrangements. Some clones are lacking; in checked studies, under half of them reflect an unresolved V gene, and why the rest are absent is not known. Present in this sample are some 63,000 clones, under 85% of which were seen just once. The top ten constitute roughly a quarter of the sample. No cognate antigen is known for these TCRs. The sample here was CD4+ T cells from PBMCs cultured without peptide, taken before COVID-19 vaccination. All receptors come from a human donor who had a prior SARS-CoV-2 infection.

The chain uses TRBV2 and TRBJ2-5, with D possibly matching TRBD2 (5 bases). Trimming pared 0 bases from V and 5 bases from J, leaving 10 bases between. The CDR3 consists of 14 residues. Germline CDR1 reads SNHLY; CDR2 reads FYNNEI. The CDR3 spells CASSEATGGETQYF. The CDR3 DNA follows: TGTGCCAGCAGTGAAGCGACTGGCGGGGAGACCCAGTACTTC. Filled out from reference TRBV2 and TRBJ2-5, the complete variable domain reads EPEVTQTPSHQVTQMGQEVILRCVPISNHLYFYWYRQILGQKVEFLVSFYNNEISEKSEIFDDQFSVERPDGSNFTLKIRSTKLEDSAMYFCASSEATGGETQYFGPGTRLLVL.

This clone was found a few times. The gene calls are TRBV7-2 and TRBJ2-7; 7 nucleotides align to TRBD2. Looked up from germline, CDR1 is SGHTA and CDR2 is FQGNSA. The J segment lost 2 bases and the V segment lost 1 base, leaving 5 bases of the junction unmatched. CDR3 length: 15 amino acids. The CDR3 region has the DNA TGTGCCAGCAGCTTAGTGTCTAGCGGTACCTACGAGCAGTACTTC. This translates into CASSLVSSGTYEQYF.

The CDR3 sequence is CASSLDRDGQPQHF. The CDR3 nucleotides are TGTGCCAGCAGCTTAGATCGGGACGGACAGCCCCAGCATTTT. The gene calls are TRBV11-2 and TRBJ1-5; perhaps TRBD1 as D (5 bases). The CDR3 is 14 amino acids. Trimming pared 0 bases from V and 7 bases from J, leaving 10 bases between. CDR1 and CDR2 from the germline V gene are SGHAT and FQNNGV.

This clone was recorded once. CDR3 loop: CATSHNPGTSGQYF. The CDR3, as DNA: TGTGCCACCAGTCACAACCCCGGGACTAGCGGGCAGTACTTC. The chain uses TRBV24-1 and TRBJ2-7; 11 bases align to TRBD2. Germline CDR1 KGHDR, CDR2 SFDVKD. The V segment lost 6 bases and the J segment 9 bases; nucleotides outside the gene matches: 9. The CDR3 runs to 14 residues.

The chain links TRBV6-5 to TRBJ2-7, with 8 bases matching TRBD1. The germline CDR1 and CDR2 sequences are MNHEY and SVGAGI. With 7 bases clipped from V and 4 bases from J, the junction kept 9 bases outside the gene matches. The CDR3 loop spans 14 amino acids. For the CDR3, the DNA is TGTGCCAGCAAACCGGACAGGGTAGGGTACGAGCAGTACTTC. It yields the protein CASKPDRVGYEQYF.

The chain combines TRBV13 with TRBJ1-2, with D possibly matching TRBD1 (6 bases). The CDR3 totals 14 residues. Germline V lookup: CDR1 PRHDT, CDR2 FYEKMQ (reference sequence). V was cut by 5 bases and J by 0 bases, with 10 bases left in between. CDR3 nucleotides: TGTGCCAGCAGCCTTTACAGGGCTAACTATGGCTACACCTTC. Translating gives CASSLYRANYGYTF.

This clone came up once. The rearrangement links TRBV5-6 to TRBJ2-1, with 11 bases that match TRBD2. The CDR3 sequence is 15 residues long. With V trimmed by 5 bases and J by 8 bases, 9 bases remained unmatched. The V gene's germline CDR1 is SGHDT and CDR2 YYEEEE. The CDR3 spells CASRDVTSGVHEQFF. The CDR3 nucleotides are TGTGCCAGCAGGGACGTGACTAGCGGGGTCCATGAGCAGTTCTTC.

The CDR3 region has the DNA TGTGCCAGTCGCAAACTAGCGGGTATTTACAATGAGCAGTTCTTC. It codes for CASRKLAGIYNEQFF. The chain carries TRBV19 and TRBJ2-1; 9 nucleotides align to TRBD2. V gave up 8 bases and J gave up 4 bases; unmatched junction bases: 9. The CDR3 has 15 amino acids. CDR1 and CDR2 from the germline V gene are LNHDA and SQIVND (reference sequence).

This clone was seen just once. The chain couples TRBV11-1 to TRBJ2-2, with D hard to call. The CDR3 totals 14 residues. From germline, CDR1 is SGHAT and CDR2 FQDESV (reference sequence). The V end was cut by 4 bases, the J end by 2 bases, with 8 bases between. The CDR3: CASSSGPNTGELFF. CDR3 nucleotides: TGTGCCAGCAGCTCGGGTCCTAACACCGGGGAGCTGTTTTTT.

This chain connects TRBV9 to TRBJ2-3, with TRBD2 matching 11 bases. Germline trimming cut 2 bases from V and 3 bases from J; bases unmatched to any gene: 5. Looked up from germline, CDR1 is SGDLS and CDR2 is YYNGEE. This CDR3 contains 16 residues. CDR3 in amino acids: CASSVSGGASTDTQYF. CDR3 bases: TGTGCCAGCAGCGTTAGCGGGGGGGCCTCGACAGATACGCAGTATTTT.

The V and J genes are TRBV3-1 (or the pseudogene TRBV3-2) and TRBJ2-5; D unresolved. V was pared by 1 base and J by 4 bases, with 7 bases between. Germline CDR1 reads LGHDT; CDR2 reads YNNKEL (reference sequence). The CDR3 sequence is 13 residues long. CDR3 protein: CASSQVGTETQYF. The CDR3 DNA is TGTGCCAGCAGCCAAGTGGGAACAGAGACCCAGTACTTC.

The CDR3 sequence is CASSQEVLAGVGSTDTQYF. The CDR3, as DNA: TGCGCCAGCAGCCAAGAGGTGCTAGCGGGAGTAGGAAGCACAGATACGCAGTATTTT. The genes are TRBV4-1 and TRBJ2-3, with 10 bases aligning to TRBD2. From germline, CDR1 is MGHRA and CDR2 YSYEKL. V shed 0 bases and J 0 bases; nucleotides not matched to a gene: 9. CDR3 length equals 19 residues.

V gene TRBV29-1 combines with J gene TRBJ2-3, with D unresolved. V lost 6 bases, J lost 0 bases, and 16 bases lay in between. The germline V gene has CDR1 SQVTM and CDR2 ANQGSEA. The length of the CDR3 is 15 residues. In nucleotides, the CDR3 is TGCAGCGTATACCTCTCCCGGCAAAGCACAGATACGCAGTATTTT. It translates to CSVYLSRQSTDTQYF.

This clone has only a few counts. V and J are TRBV6-6 and TRBJ2-1, with D possibly TRBD2 on 5 matching bases. Germline V gene lookup returns CDR1 MNHNY and CDR2 SVGAGI (reference sequence). The V gene lost 6 bases and the J gene lost 9 bases, with 12 bases spanning the gap. The CDR3 sequence is 12 residues long. CDR3 sequence reads: CASSPTSFEQFF. The CDR3 DNA reads TGTGCCAGCAGCCCAACTAGTTTTGAGCAGTTCTTC.

The chain recombines TRBV6-1 with TRBJ1-5; tentatively, D is TRBD1 (6 bases). CDR1 MNHNS and CDR2 SASEGT come from the germline V gene. The CDR3 is 15 residues long. Trimming left V 2 bases short and J 1 base short, with 9 bases between. CDR3 sequence (DNA): TGTGCCAGCAGTGAACGGGGGCTGAGCAATCAGCCCCAGCATTTT. Translated, it gives CASSERGLSNQPQHF.

J is TRBJ2-6 and V is TRBV5-6; D possibly corresponds to TRBD1 (5 bases). Trimming left V 4 bases short and J 2 bases short, with 19 bases between. The CDR3 extends over 18 amino acids. CDR1 and CDR2 (germline): SGHDT, YYEEEE. As DNA, the CDR3 is TGTGCCAGCAGCCACATTGGACAAGGAATCCCTGGGGCCAACGTCCTGACTTTC. Protein: CASSHIGQGIPGANVLTF. The variable domain in full, completed from reference TRBV5-6 and TRBJ2-6, reads DAGVTQSPTHLIKTRGQQVTLRCSPKSGHDTVSWYQQALGQGPQFIFQYYEEEERQRGNFPDRFSGHQFPNYSSELNVNALLLGDSALYLCASSHIGQGIPGANVLTFGAGSRLTVL.

The chain links TRBV6-6 to TRBJ2-7, with D possibly TRBD1 on 5 matching bases. The CDR3 has 13 amino acids. Germline CDR1 reads MNHNY; CDR2 reads SVGAGI (reference sequence). Trimming took 6 bases from V and 5 from J, leaving 14 bases between them. CDR3 region: CASRVTVSDEQYF. The CDR3 DNA sequence: TGTGCCAGCAGGGTGACAGTTTCGGACGAGCAGTACTTC.

This clone was detected once. This chain connects TRBV6-6 to TRBJ2-7; 7 nucleotides agree with TRBD1. This CDR3 has 15 amino acids. CDR1 and CDR2 (germline): MNHNY, SVGAGI (reference sequence). Trimming removed 5 bases from V and 3 bases from J; junction bases left unmatched: 10. The CDR3 nucleotides are TGTGCCAGCAGTCCTCACGACAGGGATGTCTACGAGCAGTACTTC. It is translated as CASSPHDRDVYEQYF.

The V call is TRBV12-3 or TRBV12-4, the J call TRBJ2-5; 8 bases line up with TRBD1. The CDR3 covers 13 residues. The ends lost 5 bases at V and 2 bases at J; junction bases unmatched: 1. In nucleotides, the CDR3 is TGTGCCAGCAGTGGACAGGGTCAAGAGACCCAGTACTTC. Its translation is CASSGQGQETQYF.

The chain couples TRBV6-2 or TRBV6-3 to TRBJ1-1; 7 nucleotides line up with TRBD1. This CDR3 is built from 18 residues. V dropped 3 bases and J dropped 0; count of bases not matched to a gene: 13. CDR1 is MNHEY, CDR2 SVGEGT, per germline. CDR3 in amino acids: CASSYFGTASTVNTEAFF. The DNA for the CDR3 is TGTGCCAGCAGTTATTTTGGGACAGCCTCAACGGTGAACACTGAAGCTTTCTTT.